This T cell receptor beta chain was obtained from a study of Graves' ophthalmopathy and Graves' hyperthyroidism. Amplified TCR beta CDR3 regions were obtained using RNA transcripts as template. RT-PCR with HTBI primers came first, then second-round multiplex PCR. TCRdb reanalysed the multiplex PCR reads using MiXCR and keeps one entry per CDR3 protein. The data show over a million distinct CDR3 sequences, about two fifths seen once. Patients with other autoimmune diseases, uncontrolled infections, pregnancy or lactation were excluded. This clonotype was detected ten times or more. Germline V gene lookup returns CDR1 LNHDA and CDR2 SQIVND (reference sequence). CDR3 size: 13 residues. Trimming cost V 7 bases and J 4 bases, with 13 bases left between them.

The chain carries TRBV19 and TRBJ1-2, with D possibly matching TRBD1 (5 bases). The receptor's source is an adult man with Graves' hyperthyroidism. The sequenced sample was peripheral blood or thyroid tissue (not recorded which). DNA for the CDR3: TGTGCCAGTAAGTTCGGGGCTGGCTATGGCTACACCTTC. Protein: CASKFGAGYGYTF.